A single sample is the source of the 10 T cell receptor beta chains below, sequenced in a study of radiotherapy plus CTLA-4 blockade in lung cancer. Data came from immunoSEQ multiplex PCR; TCRdb stores just in-frame clones and leaves some out. The sample includes some 49,000 clones, around 83% of them seen just once. The starting material was peripheral blood, obtained from a patient treated with radiotherapy plus ipilimumab. The receptors originated from a human donor with non-small cell lung cancer whose response to radiotherapy plus ipilimumab could not be evaluated.

The chain carries TRBV28 and TRBJ2-3, with 11 nucleotides matching TRBD2. The CDR3 loop spans 15 amino acids. Unmatched junction bases numbered 6, after V lost 4 bases and J lost 6 bases. Per germline, CDR1 MDHEN and CDR2 SYDVKM. The CDR3 region has the DNA TGTGCCAGCAGTTCAACTAGCGGGAGAGTGGATACGCAGTATTTT. It yields the protein CASSSTSGRVDTQYF.

This clone was recorded only once. The V call is TRBV7-2, the J call TRBJ2-1; a possible D gene is TRBD2 (6 bases). Germline V gives CDR1 SGHTA, CDR2 FQGNSA. The CDR3 is 16 residues long. With 5 bases removed from V and 2 bases from J, the gap between germline ends came to 16 bases. The CDR3 spells CASSLNRLVAYNEQFF. The CDR3 DNA reads TGTGCCAGCAGCCTCAACCGACTAGTTGCCTACAATGAGCAGTTCTTC.

The chain uses TRBV5-1 and TRBJ2-1; perhaps TRBD2 as D (6 bases). CDR3 length equals 17 residues. Germline-derived CDR1 and CDR2 are SGHRS and YFSETQ. V lost 4 bases, J lost 0 bases, and 17 bases lay in between. The chain's CDR3 is CASSLLTGGISYNEQFF. The CDR3 coding sequence is TGCGCCAGCAGCCTACTAACTGGCGGGATCTCCTACAATGAGCAGTTCTTC.

The gene calls are TRBV19 and TRBJ1-1, with D possibly being TRBD1 (6 bases). Trimming removed 1 base from V and 3 bases from J, with 18 bases in between. The CDR3 is made up of 17 amino acids. Germline assignment: CDR1 LNHDA and CDR2 SQIVND (reference sequence). CDR3 coding DNA: TGTGCCAGTAGTATAGGTTTAGGGGGACCGGAGTACACTGAAGCTTTCTTT. Translating it yields CASSIGLGGPEYTEAFF.

The chain joins TRBV2 to TRBJ2-3; the D gene is possibly TRBD1 (6 bases). CDR3 size: 13 residues. Trimming stripped 11 bases from V and 4 bases from J, with 16 bases between. Germline V CDR1 and CDR2: SNHLY, FYNNEI. The CDR3 nucleotides are TGTGCCGGTAATATACAGGGCTCAGATACGCAGTATTTT. This gives the protein CAGNIQGSDTQYF.

The genes are TRBV28 and TRBJ2-3; D may be TRBD2 (5 bases). The length of the CDR3 is 14 residues. Trimming left V 4 bases short and J 1 base short, with 9 bases between. Germline V gene sequence: CDR1 MDHEN, CDR2 SYDVKM. The CDR3 sequence is CASSSRRGTDTQYF. The CDR3 DNA reads as TGTGCCAGCAGTTCTCGGCGGGGCACAGATACGCAGTATTTT.

The V gene is TRBV6-1, the J gene TRBJ2-7, with TRBD1 matching over 8 bases. Trimming cost V 1 base and J 2 bases; bases outside gene matches: 4. Looked up from germline, CDR1 is MNHNS and CDR2 is SASEGT. The CDR3 contains 15 residues. CDR3 DNA sequence: TGTGCCAGCAGTGAAGGTCCGGGACAGGCCTACGAGCAGTACTTC. Translation: CASSEGPGQAYEQYF.

Here the CDR3 DNA reads TGTGCCAGCAGTGTGGGGGGGTCTAATGAAAAACTGTTTTTT. The encoded protein is CASSVGGSNEKLFF. The genes are TRBV2 and TRBJ1-4, with D possibly TRBD1 on 5 matching bases. The CDR3 sequence is 14 residues long. Germline CDR1 reads SNHLY; CDR2 reads FYNNEI. Trimming took off 4 bases at V and 3 bases at J, with 9 bases between the two ends. The variable domain in full, completed from reference TRBV2 and TRBJ1-4, reads EPEVTQTPSHQVTQMGQEVILRCVPISNHLYFYWYRQILGQKVEFLVSFYNNEISEKSEIFDDQFSVERPDGSNFTLKIRSTKLEDSAMYFCASSVGGSNEKLFFGSGTQLSVL.

The rearrangement uses TRBV19 and TRBJ1-1; the match to TRBD1 covers 8 bases. The germline V gene encodes CDR1 LNHDA and CDR2 SQIVND (reference sequence). The V gene end was trimmed by 6 bases and the J gene end by 6 bases; junction bases not matched to a gene: 9. The CDR3 contains 14 residues. CDR3 in amino acids: CASSLAQGEAEAFF. The DNA of the CDR3 is TGTGCCAGTAGCTTAGCACAGGGGGAAGCTGAAGCTTTCTTT.

The V gene is TRBV11-2, the J gene TRBJ2-5, with D unresolved. CDR1 is SGHAT, CDR2 FQNNGV, per germline. CDR3 size: 14 residues. V lost 1 base and J lost 9, with 15 bases in between. This chain's CDR3 is CASSLASTTVAQYF. As DNA, the CDR3 is TGTGCCAGCAGCTTAGCGTCCACCACGGTGGCCCAGTACTTC.